The entry below describes one T cell receptor (beta chain). The repertoire was sequenced with immunoSEQ multiplex PCR; TCRdb's copy has only in-frame clones and lacks some. The sample comprises roughly 79,000 clones, 90% to 95% of which are singletons, and around 0.34% rests with the top ten. This sample is part of a study of technical replicates of blood from a few donors. Germline assignment: CDR1 SEHNR and CDR2 FQNEAQ (reference sequence). V dropped 1 base and J dropped 6 bases, with 18 bases sitting between them. This CDR3 contains 16 residues. This chain joins TRBV7-9 and TRBJ1-1; TRBD1 might be the D (6 bases). The sequence was collected from a human donor in good health. Some clones in this sample may be carry-over from other donors' samples. The sequencing sample was made of T cells isolated from PBMCs. The CDR3 here is CASSLVSRGQGPEAFF. As DNA, the CDR3 is TGTGCCAGCAGCTTAGTGTCGCGGGGGCAGGGCCCTGAAGCTTTCTTT.